The 16 T cell receptor beta chains listed next were all sequenced from one sample in a study of blood T cell repertoires in COVID-19. Clones were sequenced by immunoSEQ multiplex PCR, and TCRdb holds only the in-frame ones, with some missing. The sample has about 140,000 clones, approximately 90% seen once. Sample: peripheral blood. The receptors originated from a woman at least 80 years old with acute or convalescent COVID-19.

The chain employs TRBV6-5 and TRBJ2-7, with D perhaps matching TRBD2 (5 bases). The CDR3 is made up of 12 amino acids. The germline V and J ends were trimmed by 4 bases and 5 bases, with 9 bases remaining between them. The germline V gene has CDR1 MNHEY and CDR2 SVGAGI. The CDR3 DNA sequence: TGTGCCAGCAGTTCACCGGGGAACGAGCAGTACTTC. Its translation: CASSSPGNEQYF.

The chain has TRBV10-1 and TRBJ2-7; D is possibly TRBD1 (7 bases). V gave up 8 bases and J gave up 2 bases, with 13 bases separating them. The CDR3 loop spans 13 amino acids. Germline V gene lookup returns CDR1 WNHNN and CDR2 SYGVQD (reference sequence). CDR3 protein: CASRGTEAYEQYF. CDR3 nucleotides: TGCGCCAGCCGGGGGACAGAGGCCTACGAGCAGTACTTC.

The rearrangement joins TRBV25-1 to TRBJ1-4; D is possibly TRBD1 (5 bases). Germline V gene lookup returns CDR1 MGHDK and CDR2 SYGVNS. V lost 3 bases and J lost 8, with 13 bases in between. CDR3 length: 14 amino acids. The CDR3 sequence: CASSESGAGEKLFF. In DNA, the CDR3 is TGTGCCAGCAGTGAGAGTGGGGCGGGGGAAAAACTGTTTTTT.

The chain joins TRBV7-2 to TRBJ2-1, with TRBD1 matching over 7 bases. The CDR3 consists of 15 residues. Germline V CDR1 and CDR2: SGHTA, FQGNSA. Trimming removed 5 bases from V and 0 bases from J; junction bases left unmatched: 4. CDR3 sequence reads: CASSRDSSSYNEQFF. CDR3 DNA sequence: TGTGCCAGCAGCCGGGACAGCAGCTCCTACAATGAGCAGTTCTTC.

This clone was recorded only once. J is TRBJ1-1 and V is TRBV19, with D hard to call. The CDR3 has 14 amino acids. Germline CDR1 LNHDA, CDR2 SQIVND (reference sequence). Trimming took off 7 bases at V and 6 bases at J, with 18 bases between the two ends. Written as DNA, the CDR3 is TGTGCCAGTACCTCCCTGCGGGGTACACCTGAAGCTTTCTTT. Translating it yields CASTSLRGTPEAFF.

This chain uses TRBV2 with TRBJ1-4; TRBD1 matches 10 bases. Germline lookup yields CDR1 SNHLY and CDR2 FYNNEI. Losses at the gene ends were 6 bases for V and 8 bases for J; bases not matched to a gene: 6. CDR3 length: 14 amino acids. The CDR3 DNA follows: TGTGCCAGCAGGGTGGGGGACAGGGGAGAAAAACTGTTTTTT. Protein sequence: CASRVGDRGEKLFF.

V gene TRBV6-2 or TRBV6-3 combines with J gene TRBJ1-4, with 9 bases aligning to TRBD1. CDR3 length: 15 amino acids. Per germline, CDR1 MNHEY and CDR2 SVGEGT. Unmatched junction bases numbered 4, after V lost 5 bases and J lost 3 bases. CDR3 region: CASSPGQGSNEKLFF. DNA for the CDR3: TGTGCCAGCAGTCCCGGACAGGGGTCTAATGAAAAACTGTTTTTT.

The chain has TRBV3-1 (or the pseudogene TRBV3-2) and TRBJ1-2; 7 bases align to TRBD1. Trimming removed 0 bases from V and 9 bases from J; junction bases left unmatched: 7. This CDR3 contains 14 residues. Germline values: CDR1 LGHDT, CDR2 YNNKEL (reference sequence). The CDR3 DNA reads as TGTGCCAGCAGCCAAGAGACAGGGCTGAAAAGCTACACCTTC. Translation gives CASSQETGLKSYTF.

This clone was found a few times. This rearrangement joins TRBV7-3 to TRBJ2-2, with D possibly TRBD2 on 5 matching bases. In germline, CDR1 is SGHTA, CDR2 FQGTGA. CDR3 length: 15 amino acids. The ends were cut back, 5 bases at V and 3 bases at J, with 13 bases in the middle. The CDR3 DNA reads as TGTGCCAGCAGCATACTCGGAGGTTACACCGGGGAGCTGTTTTTT. It is translated as CASSILGGYTGELFF.

This clone showed up just once. The chain uses TRBV5-1 and TRBJ1-5; maybe TRBD1 (5 bases). CDR1 is SGHRS and CDR2 is YFSETQ in the germline V gene. The CDR3 is 15 amino acids. The V end lost 0 bases, the J end lost 4 bases, and 11 bases lay between the germline ends. CDR3 sequence reads: CASSLEGHPNQPQHF. For the CDR3, the DNA is TGCGCCAGCAGCTTGGAAGGACACCCAAATCAGCCCCAGCATTTT. Filled out from reference TRBV5-1 and TRBJ1-5, the complete variable domain reads KAGVTQTPRYLIKTRGQQVTLSCSPISGHRSVSWYQQTPGQGLQFLFEYFSETQRNKGNFPGRFSGRQFSNSRSEMNVSTLELGDSALYLCASSLEGHPNQPQHFGDGTRLSIL.

V gene TRBV5-1 combines with J gene TRBJ1-2; 10 bases line up with TRBD1. The CDR3 totals 16 residues. Germline lookup yields CDR1 SGHRS and CDR2 YFSETQ. Trimming took 2 bases from V and 8 from J; bases not matched to a gene: 12. CDR3 bases: TGCGCCAGCAGCTTCGGACAGGGGGAAATCGGTGAGGGCTACACCTTC. Amino acid sequence: CASSFGQGEIGEGYTF.

The chain uses TRBV2 and TRBJ1-2; D gene uncertain. The V gene's germline CDR1 is SNHLY and CDR2 FYNNEI. There are 12 residues in the CDR3. Trimming stripped 3 bases from V and 7 bases from J, with 9 bases between. This chain's CDR3 is CASSESGFGYTF. CDR3 coding DNA: TGTGCCAGCAGTGAGTCAGGTTTTGGCTACACCTTC.

This clone was observed a few times. The chain joins TRBV5-1 to TRBJ1-1; a possible D gene is TRBD1 (5 bases). CDR1 is SGHRS and CDR2 is YFSETQ in the germline V gene. The CDR3 loop spans 15 amino acids. With 0 bases removed from V and 3 bases from J, the gap between germline ends came to 12 bases. The CDR3 DNA is TGCGCCAGCAGCTTGGGAACAGGATGGGACACTGAAGCTTTCTTT. Residues: CASSLGTGWDTEAFF.

The V call is TRBV4-3, the J call TRBJ2-3, with D possibly being TRBD2 (7 bases). Germline V gene data show CDR1 as LGHNA and CDR2 as YSLEER. This CDR3 has 16 residues. The V and J ends lost 0 bases and 2 bases respectively, with 12 bases between them. The CDR3 region is CASSQDGGDNTDTQYF. The CDR3 DNA follows: TGCGCCAGCAGCCAAGATGGGGGGGACAACACAGATACGCAGTATTTT.

The gene calls are TRBV6-5 and TRBJ2-7, with TRBD1 matching 9 bases. Germline values: CDR1 MNHEY, CDR2 SVGAGI. The CDR3 runs 15 residues. The junction had 6 bases not matched to a gene; V was cut back by 6 bases and J by 0 bases. CDR3 nucleotides: TGTGCCAGCAGGGTACAGGGGGCCAGCTCCTACGAGCAGTACTTC. Its protein product is CASRVQGASSYEQYF.

The genes are TRBV4-2 and TRBJ2-5; D remains unclear. This CDR3 contains 15 residues. V lost 0 bases to trimming and J lost 2 bases, with 10 bases between them. Germline values: CDR1 LGHNA, CDR2 YNFKEQ. This CDR3 is CASSQDRSTQETQYF. In DNA, the CDR3 is TGTGCCAGCAGCCAAGATCGTTCGACTCAAGAGACCCAGTACTTC.